This T cell receptor (beta chain) is drawn from a study of beta chain features in type 1 diabetes. Findings of the study overall: Among type 1 diabetes patients, VDJ junctions had fewer insertions and more deletions. Among patients, naive, central memory and Treg TCRB repertoires appeared more similar than among healthy donors.

It was via CD45RO/CCR7/CD25/CD127/CD95/CD27 that CD4+ naive, central memory, regulatory and stem cell-like memory cells were sorted. J lost 8 bases, V lost 5 bases, and 7 bases had no gene match. The germline gives CDR1 KGHSH, CDR2 LQKENI. The CDR3 is made up of 13 amino acids. Expressed TCRB transcripts were sequenced after all isolated RNA was converted to cDNA. The read count averaged around 3.5 million across naive, central memory and regulatory T cell samples. Using immunoSEQ multiplex PCR, the repertoire was profiled, and TCRdb retains in-frame clones only, with some absent. The sample has about 230,000 clones, 9.6% seen once. On this clone: Its antigen is unidentified.

The sample consisted of naive CD4+ T cells from blood. This rearrangement joins TRBV18 to TRBJ1-2; 8 bases line up with TRBD1. This sequence was found in a woman aged 18 to 35 in good health. CDR3 loop: CASSSGQGQGYTF. The CDR3 DNA reads TGTGCCAGCTCATCCGGACAGGGTCAAGGCTACACCTTC. Filled out from reference TRBV18 and TRBJ1-2, the complete variable domain reads NAGVMQNPRHLVRRRGQEARLRCSPMKGHSHVYWYRQLPEEGLKFMVYLQKENIIDESGMPKERFSAEFPKEGPSILRIQQVVRGDSAAYFCASSSGQGQGYTFGSGTRLTVV.